This T cell receptor beta chain was profiled in a study of a mutant IDH1 vaccine in newly diagnosed glioma. Study-level information: The start of vaccination came 4-6 weeks after radiotherapy alone, or with temozolomide cycles. Study-wide points: It seemed that pseudoprogression was not linked to changes in the top peripheral T cell clonotypes.

Note on this clone: The target antigen is unknown.

Libraries were prepared by immunoSEQ multiplex PCR; TCRdb keeps only in-frame clonotypes and omits some of them. The table records some 30,000 clones, approximately 90% of them present only once. The length of the CDR3 is 15 residues. The ends lost 2 bases at V and 4 bases at J; junction bases unmatched: 5. CDR1 and CDR2 (germline): SGHRS, YFSETQ. Time point: week 23, last vaccination. Vaccinated patients received 300 ug of mutant IDH1 20-mer peptide per dose, with topical imiquimod. This TCR came from a man aged 35 to 55 with glioma. The gene calls are TRBV5-1 and TRBJ2-2; TRBD2 agrees at 7 bases. This material consisted of PBMCs, taken from a glioma patient whose treatment included an IDH1 peptide vaccine. CDR3 bases: TGCGCCAGCAGCTTTCAGGGAGGGCTCACCGGGGAGCTGTTTTTT. Its protein is CASSFQGGLTGELFF.